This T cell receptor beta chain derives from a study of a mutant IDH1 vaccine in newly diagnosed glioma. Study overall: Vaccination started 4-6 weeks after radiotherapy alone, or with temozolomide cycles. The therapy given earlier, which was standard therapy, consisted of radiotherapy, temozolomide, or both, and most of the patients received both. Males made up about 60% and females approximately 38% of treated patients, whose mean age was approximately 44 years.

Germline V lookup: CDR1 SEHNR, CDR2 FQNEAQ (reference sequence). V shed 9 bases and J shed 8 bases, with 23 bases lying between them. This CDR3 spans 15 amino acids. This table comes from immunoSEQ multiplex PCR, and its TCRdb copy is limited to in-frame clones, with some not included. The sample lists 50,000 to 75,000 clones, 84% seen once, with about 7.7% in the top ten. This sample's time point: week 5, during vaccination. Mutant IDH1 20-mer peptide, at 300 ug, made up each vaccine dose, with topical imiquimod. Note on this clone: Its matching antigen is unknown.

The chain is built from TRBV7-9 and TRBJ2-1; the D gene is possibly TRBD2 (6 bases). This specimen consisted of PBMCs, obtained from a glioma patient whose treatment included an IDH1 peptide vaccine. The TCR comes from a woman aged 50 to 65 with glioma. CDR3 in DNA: TGTGCCAGTACGACCCGGGGGTTAGGGGCTGATGAGCAGTTCTTC. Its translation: CASTTRGLGADEQFF. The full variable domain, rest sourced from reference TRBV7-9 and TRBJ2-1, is DTGVSQNPRHKITKRGQNVTFRCDPISEHNRLYWYRQTLGQGPEFLTYFQNEAQLEKSRLLSDRFSAERPKGSFSTLEIQRTEQGDSAMYLCASTTRGLGADEQFFGPGTRLTVL.